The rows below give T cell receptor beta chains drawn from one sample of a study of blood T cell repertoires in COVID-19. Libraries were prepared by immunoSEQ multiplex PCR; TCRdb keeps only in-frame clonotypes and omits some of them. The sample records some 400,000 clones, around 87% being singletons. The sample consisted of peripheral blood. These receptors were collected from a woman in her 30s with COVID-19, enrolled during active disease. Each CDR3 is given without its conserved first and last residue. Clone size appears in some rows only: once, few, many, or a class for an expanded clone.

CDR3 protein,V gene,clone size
ASSYSRDKYNSPLH,TRBV6-5,-
ASSPYGPSYSYEQY,TRBV18,-
ASSYNPRQQETQY,TRBV7-8,-
ASESGTGQNIQY,TRBV28,few
ASSQGSGGYSSTQY,TRBV7-2,-
ASSLSSGSRRETQY,TRBV11-2,-
ASSLSQGSYGYT,TRBV5-4,once
ASSAPGLPSYEQY,TRBV25-1,once
ASSIGAEAF,TRBV7-8,-
ASSLAAGDSYNEQF,TRBV7-8,few
ASSQEISGRGQTQY,TRBV4-1,-
ASSLGTGRANVLT,TRBV5-5,-
ASSPLGRAVY,TRBV4-2,-
ASSLPSGIPSYEQY,TRBV7-8,once
ACKPGQGTHNEQF,TRBV30,once
AWSVSGIVAEQY,TRBV30,-
ASSVRTSPGDTEAF,TRBV10-1,once
AISFRGTEAF,TRBV10-3,-
AVRSGGSASAF,TRBV12-3/TRBV12-4,-
AISGTASPLH,TRBV10-3,-
ASSKEMGQRSGNQPQH,TRBV21-1,few
AWSLSSEAF,TRBV30,-
ASSLVPSGDYEQY,TRBV5-1,many
ASSESGGNEQY,TRBV10-1,-
ATSLYSSNQPQH,TRBV24-1,-
AWSGQGFPDTQY,TRBV30,-
ASSHIYGYT,TRBV3-1/TRBV3-2,-
ASSYSRYEQY,TRBV6-2/TRBV6-3,-
ASSFEGVGNYEQY,TRBV5-6,-
ASSNLQGYQETQY,TRBV6-6,-
ASSYQGGGNTIY,TRBV6-5,once
ASRLRNEQF,TRBV12-3/TRBV12-4,-
SARDRNEQF,TRBV20-1,-
ASTTGLETQY,TRBV5-1,-
ASCGSPGLAGGGNEQF,TRBV19,-
ASSVTRQGRNSPLH,TRBV27,-